These 8 T cell receptor beta chains were all obtained from the same sample, sequenced in a study of T-cell memory formation after mild COVID-19. MiXCR was run by TCRdb on the 5' RACE reads, yielding one entry per CDR3 protein. This sample has 300,000 to 350,000 distinct CDR3 sequences, with around 19% found just once. The sample taken for sequencing was PBMCs or a T cell subset sorted from them (not recorded which). Receptor source: a young man who had mild COVID-19 (a few samples of this study predate the infection). Cell type and time point are not known.

This clonotype was picked up a small number of times. J is TRBJ2-5 and V is TRBV5-1; tentative D call: TRBD1 (6 bases). Looked up from germline, CDR1 is SGHRS and CDR2 is YFSETQ. CDR3 length: 13 amino acids. Trimming shortened V by 7 bases and J by 5 bases, and 15 bases separated the two germline ends. CDR3 protein: CASRDTGKETQYF. The CDR3 DNA is TGCGCCAGCCGGGACACCGGCAAGGAGACCCAGTACTTC.

The V call is TRBV7-2, the J call TRBJ2-1; tentative D call: TRBD1 (6 bases). With 1 base removed from V and 8 bases from J, the gap between germline ends came to 12 bases. The length of the CDR3 is 14 residues. CDR1 and CDR2 from the germline V gene are SGHTA and FQGNSA. The CDR3 region has the DNA TGTGCCAGCAGCTTAGACAGGGTGCGGGATGAGCAGTTCTTC. Amino acids: CASSLDRVRDEQFF.

This clonotype was seen more than once but under ten times. J is TRBJ1-2 and V is TRBV12-3 or TRBV12-4; tentative D call: TRBD1 (6 bases). V was pared by 0 bases and J by 8 bases, with 16 bases between. The CDR3 contains 15 residues. The CDR3 protein is CASSLANGGRRGYTF. CDR3 DNA: TGTGCCAGCAGTTTAGCCAACGGGGGCCGCCGAGGCTACACCTTC.

The chain uses TRBV7-3 and TRBJ2-3; D perhaps matches TRBD1 (6 bases). The CDR3 is made up of 16 amino acids. In germline, CDR1 is SGHTA, CDR2 FQGTGA. The V and J ends lost 5 bases and 0 bases respectively, with 15 bases between them. The CDR3 spells CASSVNRASSTDTQYF. The DNA of the CDR3 is TGTGCCAGCAGCGTCAACAGGGCCTCTAGCACAGATACGCAGTATTTT. The full variable domain, in which reference TRBV7-3 and TRBJ2-3 provide the parts outside the CDR3, is GAGVSQTPSNKVTEKGKYVELRCDPISGHTALYWYRQSLGQGPEFLIYFQGTGAADDSGLPNDRFFAVRPEGSVSTLKIQRTERGDSAVYLCASSVNRASSTDTQYFGPGTRLTVL.

There are a few counts of this clonotype. This chain uses TRBV15 with TRBJ2-1, with TRBD2 matching over 8 bases. The germline gives CDR1 LNHNV, CDR2 YYDKDF (reference sequence). Losses at the gene ends were 3 bases for V and 3 bases for J; bases not matched to a gene: 7. CDR3 length equals 16 residues. This chain's CDR3 is CATSSPWRGDYNEQFF. The DNA of the CDR3 is TGTGCCACCAGCAGTCCATGGCGGGGGGACTACAATGAGCAGTTCTTC.

This sequence joins TRBV7-2 and TRBJ2-1; 15 positions match TRBD2. The V segment lost 3 bases and the J segment 10 bases; nucleotides outside the gene matches: 4. Germline values: CDR1 SGHTA, CDR2 FQGNSA. CDR3 length equals 15 residues. CDR3 coding DNA: TGTGCCAGCAGCTTCGGACTAGCGGGGGGGCGGGAGCAGTTCTTC. Translated, it gives CASSFGLAGGREQFF.

In this sample, this clonotype turned up a few times. The CDR3 region is CAGLSGTGSTEAFF. Here the CDR3 DNA reads TGTGCCGGACTGTCCGGGACAGGGTCCACTGAAGCTTTCTTT. V and J are TRBV27 and TRBJ1-1; 9 positions match TRBD1. The ends lost 11 bases at V and 4 bases at J; junction bases unmatched: 11. The V gene's germline CDR1 is MNHEY and CDR2 SMNVEV (reference sequence). This CDR3 spans 14 amino acids.

The chain employs TRBV7-2 and TRBJ2-3; the D is unclear. This CDR3 is 12 amino acids long. The germline gives CDR1 SGHTA, CDR2 FQGNSA. Trimming removed 5 bases at V and 5 bases at J, with 8 bases between. The chain's CDR3 is CASSPQRDTQYF. CDR3 coding DNA: TGTGCCAGCAGCCCCCAGCGAGATACGCAGTATTTT.